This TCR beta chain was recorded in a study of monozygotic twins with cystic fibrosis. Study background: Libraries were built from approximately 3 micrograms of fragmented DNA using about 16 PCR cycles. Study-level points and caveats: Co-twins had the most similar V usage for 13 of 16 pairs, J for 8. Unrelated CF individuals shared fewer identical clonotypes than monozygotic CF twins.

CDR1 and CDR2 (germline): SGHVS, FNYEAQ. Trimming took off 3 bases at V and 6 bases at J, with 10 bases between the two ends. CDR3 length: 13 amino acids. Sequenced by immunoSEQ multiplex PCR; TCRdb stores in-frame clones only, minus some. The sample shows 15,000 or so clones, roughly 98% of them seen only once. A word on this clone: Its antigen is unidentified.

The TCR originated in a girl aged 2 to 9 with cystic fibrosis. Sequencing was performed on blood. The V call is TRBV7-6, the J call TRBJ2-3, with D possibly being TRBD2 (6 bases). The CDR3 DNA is TGTGCCAGCAGCTTTACTAGCTTGGATACGCAGTATTTT. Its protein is CASSFTSLDTQYF. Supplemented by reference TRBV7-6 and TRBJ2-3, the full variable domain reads GAGVSQSPRYKVTKRGQDVALRCDPISGHVSLYWYRQALGQGPEFLTYFNYEAQQDKSGLPNDRFSAERPEGSISTLTIQRTEQRDSAMYRCASSFTSLDTQYFGPGTRLTVL.